These 22 T cell receptor beta chains were sequenced from one sample in a study of T cell repertoires in cytomegalovirus infection. These TCRs' antigens remain unknown. TCRdb independently ran MiXCR on the reads; one entry per CDR3 protein. The repertoire holds some 920,000 distinct CDR3 sequences, about a third seen once, with 10% to 15% in the top ten. The sequencing here drew on cultured CD8+ T cells from PBMCs, taken from culture after CMV antigen stimulation. The origin of the receptors is a human donor in good health (CMV status not recorded). Some clones in this sample may be carry-over from other donors' samples.

The chain carries TRBV7-9 and TRBJ1-4; 8 nucleotides line up with TRBD1. CDR3 length: 15 residues. Unmatched junction bases numbered 9, after V lost 6 bases and J lost 6 bases. Looked up from germline, CDR1 is SEHNR and CDR2 is FQNEAQ (reference sequence). Here the CDR3 DNA reads TGTGCCAGCAGACAATACAGGGGGGCCCATGAAAAACTGTTTTTT. It yields the protein CASRQYRGAHEKLFF.

This clonotype came up once. The chain recombines TRBV7-6 with TRBJ2-7, with D unresolved. The CDR3 totals 16 residues. The germline gives CDR1 SGHVS, CDR2 FNYEAQ. V lost 1 base and J 2 bases, leaving 15 bases between the germline ends. In nucleotides, the CDR3 is TGTGCCAGCAGCTTAGGTGGTGCTATCGGTGCCTACGAGCAGTACTTC. Its translation: CASSLGGAIGAYEQYF.

This chain uses TRBV6-1 with TRBJ1-1; D is possibly TRBD1 (5 bases). Germline assignment: CDR1 MNHNS and CDR2 SASEGT. The CDR3 covers 15 residues. Trimming left V 7 bases short and J 2 bases short, with 17 bases between. CDR3 in amino acids: CASTQHPGGNTEAFF. In nucleotides, the CDR3 is TGTGCCAGCACCCAACATCCCGGGGGTAACACTGAAGCTTTCTTT.

In this sample, this clonotype turned up a few times. V and J are TRBV6-1 and TRBJ2-3; TRBD1 is a possible D gene (6 bases). Germline V CDR1 and CDR2: MNHNS, SASEGT. V dropped 4 bases and J dropped 2 bases, with 16 bases sitting between them. This CDR3 is 16 amino acids long. CDR3 nucleotide sequence: TGTGCCAGCAGTGGTTTCCAGGGGAGTGTCACAGATACGCAGTATTTT. Translated: CASSGFQGSVTDTQYF.

This clonotype was found once. The chain joins TRBV29-1 to TRBJ2-7; 9 nucleotides align to TRBD1. The CDR3 spans 11 residues. V dropped 7 bases and J dropped 7; count of bases not matched to a gene: 5. Germline-derived CDR1 and CDR2 are SQVTM and ANQGSEA. The CDR3 region has the DNA TGCAGCGCCGCGACAGGGGGGGAGCAGTACGTC. It codes for CSAATGGEQYV.

The V gene is TRBV12-3 or TRBV12-4, the J gene TRBJ2-7, with 10 positions matching TRBD2. The CDR3 length is 15 residues. After removal of 0 bases from V and 4 bases from J, the junction contained 3 bases not matched to a gene. In DNA form, the CDR3 reads TGTGCCAGCAGTTTAGCTAGCGGGGGGTTTTACGAGCAGTACGTC. Translation gives CASSLASGGFYEQYV.

The chain links TRBV27 to TRBJ2-7; 7 bases are a match to TRBD1. The CDR3 sequence is 14 residues long. Trimming cost V 6 bases and J 3 bases; bases outside gene matches: 8. Germline V gives CDR1 MNHEY, CDR2 SMNVEV (reference sequence). Here the CDR3 reads CASSYTGADYEQYF. CDR3 in DNA: TGTGCCAGCAGCTATACAGGGGCCGACTACGAGCAGTACTTC.

This chain joins TRBV12-3 or TRBV12-4 and TRBJ2-3; TRBD2 matches at 9 bases. The CDR3 extends over 16 amino acids. Trimming cost V 1 base and J 2 bases; bases outside gene matches: 4. This chain's CDR3 is CASSLVAGELTDTQYF. DNA of the CDR3: TGTGCCAGCAGTTTAGTAGCGGGGGAACTCACAGATACGCAGTATTTT.

V gene TRBV5-5 combines with J gene TRBJ2-3; possible D gene TRBD2, 6 bases. Germline V gives CDR1 SGHKS, CDR2 YYEKEE (reference sequence). The CDR3 extends over 12 amino acids. V lost 6 bases and J 6 bases, leaving 11 bases between the germline ends. The DNA of the CDR3 is TGTGCCAGCACCTCCCGGGAGGATACGCAGTATTTT. Residues: CASTSREDTQYF.

This clonotype was counted only a few times. This chain joins TRBV7-3 and TRBJ2-3; D is possibly TRBD1 (5 bases). V was cut by 4 bases and J by 0 bases, with 11 bases left in between. Per germline, CDR1 SGHTA and CDR2 FQGTGA. The CDR3 consists of 15 residues. The CDR3: CASSSLRGSTDTQYF. The CDR3 DNA reads as TGTGCCAGCAGCTCCCTTAGGGGAAGCACAGATACGCAGTATTTT.

This clonotype was recorded a few times. This chain joins TRBV18 and TRBJ1-3, with D perhaps matching TRBD1 (5 bases). Germline CDR1 KGHSH, CDR2 LQKENI. This CDR3 spans 15 amino acids. The V gene lost 4 bases and the J gene lost 0 bases, with 10 bases spanning the gap. CDR3 protein: CASSLGTDSGNTIYF. The CDR3 DNA reads as TGTGCCAGCTCACTAGGGACGGACTCTGGAAACACCATATATTTT.

CDR3 bases: TGTGCCAGCAGCCGCGGTCTGGGGGGCTCCTACGAGCAGTACGTC. Encoded protein: CASSRGLGGSYEQYV. The rearrangement joins TRBV4-2 to TRBJ2-7; D is possibly TRBD2 (6 bases). The V end lost 4 bases, the J end lost 0 bases, and 13 bases lay between the germline ends. This CDR3 comprises 15 residues. Germline CDR1 LGHNA, CDR2 YNFKEQ.

This sequence joins TRBV27 and TRBJ2-3; D may be TRBD1 (6 bases). Trimming cost V 3 bases and J 0 bases, with 13 bases left between them. CDR1 MNHEY and CDR2 SMNVEV come from the germline V gene (reference sequence). The CDR3 spans 16 residues. The CDR3 here is CASSFQPGESTDTQYF. The CDR3 DNA is TGTGCCAGCAGTTTCCAGCCAGGGGAGAGCACAGATACGCAGTATTTT.

The genes are TRBV5-6 and TRBJ2-2, with D perhaps being TRBD1 or TRBD2 (6 bases each). Trimming took 0 bases from V and 7 from J, leaving 10 bases between them. The length of the CDR3 is 14 residues. The germline gives CDR1 SGHDT, CDR2 YYEEEE. As DNA, the CDR3 is TGTGCCAGCAGCTTGGCCGGGGGCGGCGGGGAGCTGTTTTTT. It yields the protein CASSLAGGGGELFF.

This chain links TRBV27 with TRBJ2-7; D might be TRBD2 (7 bases). The CDR3 covers 16 residues. Germline values: CDR1 MNHEY, CDR2 SMNVEV (reference sequence). Trimming removed 3 bases from V and 2 bases from J, with 17 bases in between. Here the CDR3 DNA reads TGTGCCAGCAGTTTTTCGGGGGGCGATGCGGCCTACGAGCAGTACTTC. This translates into CASSFSGGDAAYEQYF.

This clonotype turned up a few times. V usage is TRBV7-6 and J usage is TRBJ1-6; maybe TRBD1 (6 bases). Trimming took off 5 bases at V and 2 bases at J, with 13 bases between the two ends. The germline gives CDR1 SGHVS, CDR2 FNYEAQ. This CDR3 region has 16 residues. The CDR3 sequence: CASSHFKGAYNSPLHF. The CDR3 region has the DNA TGTGCCAGCAGCCACTTTAAGGGGGCCTATAATTCACCCCTCCACTTT. Drawing the rest from reference TRBV7-6 and TRBJ1-6, the complete variable domain is GAGVSQSPRYKVTKRGQDVALRCDPISGHVSLYWYRQALGQGPEFLTYFNYEAQQDKSGLPNDRFSAERPEGSISTLTIQRTEQRDSAMYRCASSHFKGAYNSPLHFGNGTRLTVT.

The genes are TRBV19 and TRBJ1-2, with 8 bases matching TRBD1. Trimming at V came to 9 bases and at J to 3 bases, leaving 6 bases not matched to a gene. Germline V gene sequence: CDR1 LNHDA, CDR2 SQIVND (reference sequence). The CDR3 runs 13 residues. The CDR3 DNA reads TGTGCCAGCAACAGACAGGGGTACTATGGCTACACCTTC. This gives the protein CASNRQGYYGYTF.

A few counts support this clonotype. The chain joins TRBV7-9 to TRBJ1-5; unclear D gene. V lost 4 bases, J lost 4 bases, and 5 bases lay in between. Germline V gene data show CDR1 as SEHNR and CDR2 as FQNEAQ (reference sequence). The CDR3 runs to 12 residues. The DNA for the CDR3 is TGTGCCAGCAGCTGGTATAATCAGCCCCAGCATTTT. Its translation is CASSWYNQPQHF.

Concerning this clonotype itself: Possible read error: a much larger clone is one base away. The chain carries TRBV6-1 and TRBJ1-5; 7 bases fit TRBD1. Germline V gene sequence: CDR1 MNHNS, CDR2 SASEGT. This CDR3 spans 15 amino acids. The V gene end was trimmed by 3 bases and the J gene end by 3 bases; junction bases not matched to a gene: 5. The CDR3 DNA is TGTGCCAGCAGTGAGTTTCAGGGGGTCAATCAGCCCCAGCATTTT. Residues: CASSEFQGVNQPQHF.

This clonotype occurred a few times. This sequence joins TRBV2 and TRBJ2-3, with D maybe TRBD1 (5 bases). CDR1 is SNHLY and CDR2 is FYNNEI in the germline V gene. This CDR3 contains 16 residues. The CDR3 region is CGPCKGQDTSTDTQYF. DNA of the CDR3: TGTGGCCCCTGTAAAGGGCAGGACACTAGCACAGATACGCAGTATTTT.

The V call is TRBV6-6, the J call TRBJ2-4; no clear D. Trimming removed 1 base at V and 0 bases at J, with 13 bases between. The CDR3 is 17 amino acids. Germline values: CDR1 MNHNY, CDR2 SVGAGI (reference sequence). Here the CDR3 DNA reads TGTGCCAGCAGTTACTTGGACGACCGACTAGCCAAAAACATTCAGTACTTC. This translates into CASSYLDDRLAKNIQYF.

V usage is TRBV2 and J usage is TRBJ2-2, with D unclear. The germline gives CDR1 SNHLY, CDR2 FYNNEI. The CDR3 runs to 14 residues. The germline V and J ends were trimmed by 0 bases and 1 base, with 3 bases remaining between them. The CDR3 DNA is TGTGCCAGCAGTGAAGCGGAGAACACCGGGGAGCTGTTTTTT. Translating it yields CASSEAENTGELFF. Together with reference TRBV2 and TRBJ2-2, the CDR3 gives the full variable domain: EPEVTQTPSHQVTQMGQEVILRCVPISNHLYFYWYRQILGQKVEFLVSFYNNEISEKSEIFDDQFSVERPDGSNFTLKIRSTKLEDSAMYFCASSEAENTGELFFGEGSRLTVL.